These 26 T cell receptor beta chains originate from one sample sequenced in a study of CD8+CD57+ T cells in acquired aplastic anemia. Genomic DNA, serving as template, underwent TCR beta VDJ and CDR3 profiling. TCRdb called the reads again in MiXCR, with one record for every CDR3 protein. The sample lists tens of thousands of distinct CDR3 sequences; about two thirds were seen once. Input material: sorted CD4+, CD8+, or CD8+CD57+ T cells (not recorded which) from PBMCs. Source of these receptors: a human donor in good health, serving as a control.

This clonotype was seen more than once but under ten times. The genes are TRBV29-1 and TRBJ1-2, with D possibly being TRBD1 (6 bases). V was pared by 7 bases and J by 4 bases, with 13 bases between. The CDR3 runs 12 residues. Per germline, CDR1 SQVTM and CDR2 ANQGSEA. The CDR3 nucleotides are TGCAGCGGTACAGGGTCGGGCTATGGCTACACCTTC. Translated, it gives CSGTGSGYGYTF.

The chain uses TRBV29-1 and TRBJ2-1, with 7 bases lining up with TRBD1. Trimming removed 6 bases from V and 4 bases from J; junction bases left unmatched: 12. Germline values: CDR1 SQVTM, CDR2 ANQGSEA. This CDR3 contains 15 residues. The CDR3 DNA follows: TGCAGCGTCCTCGACACAGGGGCTATTTACAATGAGCAGTTCTTC. Its protein is CSVLDTGAIYNEQFF.

This clonotype was picked up a small number of times. The V and J genes are TRBV10-3 and TRBJ2-7; unclear D gene. The CDR3 loop spans 9 amino acids. Germline V CDR1 and CDR2: ENHRY, SYGVKD. Trimming stripped 10 bases from V and 3 bases from J, with 4 bases between. CDR3 sequence: CASGYEQYF. CDR3 bases: TGTGCCAGCGGCTACGAGCAGTACTTC.

V and J are TRBV7-2 and TRBJ1-1; 7 bases fit TRBD1. J lost 8 bases, V lost 8 bases, and 11 bases had no gene match. The CDR3 extends over 13 amino acids. The germline V gene encodes CDR1 SGHTA and CDR2 FQGNSA. CDR3 residues: CASGWAGGTEAFF. The CDR3 nucleotides read TGTGCCAGCGGCTGGGCAGGGGGGACCGAAGCTTTCTTT.

This clonotype is deemed medium-sized (0.01 to 0.1%). The chain uses TRBV19 and TRBJ2-1, with TRBD2 matching over 7 bases. CDR3 length: 13 residues. V lost 10 bases, J lost 7 bases, and 10 bases stayed unmatched. The germline CDR1 and CDR2 sequences are LNHDA and SQIVND (reference sequence). CDR3 in amino acids: CATGTTPTNEQFF. The CDR3 coding sequence is TGTGCCACTGGGACTACCCCAACGAATGAGCAGTTCTTC.

The gene calls are TRBV7-9 and TRBJ2-5; 12 bases align to TRBD2. Trimming removed 4 bases from V and 4 bases from J; junction bases left unmatched: 7. The length of the CDR3 is 16 residues. Germline lookup yields CDR1 SEHNR and CDR2 FQNEAQ (reference sequence). The CDR3 DNA reads as TGTGCCAGCAGCTCAAGGACTAGCGGGGCACGAGAGACCCAGTACTTC. As protein: CASSSRTSGARETQYF.

V and J are TRBV7-7 and TRBJ1-2; TRBD1 aligns across 9 bases. CDR3 length: 15 residues. J lost 8 bases, V lost 5 bases, and 12 bases had no gene match. The V gene's germline CDR1 is SSHAT and CDR2 FNYEAQ (reference sequence). CDR3 sequence reads: CASSPLGTGRVGYTF. Here the CDR3 DNA reads TGTGCCAGCAGCCCATTAGGGACAGGGAGAGTCGGCTACACCTTC.

This clonotype was seen many times. V is TRBV4-2 and J is TRBJ1-1, with 12 bases lining up with TRBD1. V lost 4 bases and J lost 3; bases outside the gene matches: 12. Per the germline V gene, CDR1 is LGHNA and CDR2 is YNFKEQ. This CDR3 spans 18 amino acids. The CDR3 is CASSPLGQGAFEDTEAFF. CDR3 DNA sequence: TGTGCCAGCAGCCCCTTGGGACAGGGGGCATTTGAGGACACTGAAGCTTTCTTT.

The gene calls are TRBV10-1 and TRBJ2-7; TRBD2 agrees at 13 bases. Germline V CDR1 and CDR2: WNHNN, SYGVQD (reference sequence). The trim removed 3 bases at V and 5 bases at J, leaving 7 bases unmatched. CDR3 length: 16 amino acids. The CDR3 spells CASSDRGLAGDHEQYF. The DNA for the CDR3 is TGCGCCAGCAGTGACCGCGGACTAGCGGGAGATCACGAGCAGTACTTC.

This chain links TRBV7-8 with TRBJ1-2; D not resolved. CDR3 length: 15 amino acids. Germline assignment: CDR1 SGHVS and CDR2 FQNEAQ. Between the trimmed V and J ends, which lost 5 bases and 2 bases, there was a span of 15 bases. CDR3 in amino acids: CASSPHGGMNYGYTF. The CDR3 coding sequence is TGTGCCAGCAGCCCTCACGGAGGCATGAACTATGGCTACACCTTC.

The rearrangement uses TRBV12-3 or TRBV12-4 and TRBJ2-3; 7 positions agree with TRBD1. The ends lost 8 bases at V and 2 bases at J; junction bases unmatched: 13. The CDR3 is made up of 16 amino acids. Here the CDR3 DNA reads TGTGCCAGCCAGGATCGGTACAGGGGTGCCACAGATACGCAGTATTTT. This gives the protein CASQDRYRGATDTQYF.

The chain carries TRBV2 and TRBJ1-5, with a possible D match to TRBD1 (5 bases). CDR3 length: 14 residues. V was cut by 3 bases and J by 11 bases, with 17 bases left in between. Germline CDR1 SNHLY, CDR2 FYNNEI. CDR3 DNA sequence: TGTGCCAGCAGTGATCGGGCAGGCTTGACAGCCCAGCATTTT. It is translated as CASSDRAGLTAQHF.

The chain is built from TRBV11-3 and TRBJ2-5; 7 bases fit TRBD2. Germline V lookup: CDR1 SGHNT, CDR2 YENEEA. The CDR3 totals 16 residues. V lost 5 bases to trimming and J lost 2 bases; unmatched junction nucleotides: 11. The CDR3 nucleotides read TGTGCCAGCAGCGTAGCAAGCGGGGCTGGGCAAGAGACCCAGTACTTC. Translated, it gives CASSVASGAGQETQYF.

This rearrangement joins TRBV10-1 to TRBJ2-2; D not resolved. Trimming cost V 2 bases and J 6 bases, with 1 base left between them. From germline, CDR1 is WNHNN and CDR2 SYGVQD (reference sequence). There are 11 residues in the CDR3. For the CDR3, the DNA is TGCGCCAGCAGTGAGGCCGGGGAGCTGTTTTTT. This translates into CASSEAGELFF.

V is TRBV20-1 and J is TRBJ2-5; 7 bases line up with TRBD1. CDR3 size: 14 residues. Looked up from germline, CDR1 is DFQATT and CDR2 is SNEGSKA (reference sequence). V was pared by 3 bases and J by 1 base, with 5 bases of the junction left unmatched. CDR3 DNA sequence: TGCAGTGCTAGGGGGGACAGTAGCCAAGAGACCCAGTACTTC. Encoded protein: CSARGDSSQETQYF.

This clonotype came up a few times. The gene calls are TRBV25-1 and TRBJ2-1; D possibly corresponds to TRBD2 (6 bases). Germline values: CDR1 MGHDK, CDR2 SYGVNS. Between the trimmed V and J ends, which lost 1 base and 9 bases, there was a span of 13 bases. CDR3 length: 14 residues. This chain's CDR3 is CASSESGDLAEQFF. The CDR3 DNA reads as TGTGCCAGCAGTGAATCTGGGGACTTGGCTGAGCAGTTCTTC.

The count of this clonotype is one. Since the CDR3 does not end with the conserved phenylalanine or tryptophan, this likely comes from a read error. The chain recombines TRBV5-4 with TRBJ1-1; D gene unclear. CDR1 is SGHNT, CDR2 YYREEE, per germline (reference sequence). The CDR3 spans 15 residues. CDR3 nucleotides: TGCGCCAGCAGCTTGACCGGGTACCTTGGGACTGAAGCTTTCCTT. Its protein is CASSLTGYLGTEAFL.

J is TRBJ1-2 and V is TRBV2; a weak D match, TRBD1 (6 bases). V was pared by 1 base and J by 6 bases, with 12 bases between. The germline V gene has CDR1 SNHLY and CDR2 FYNNEI. The CDR3 covers 14 residues. DNA for the CDR3: TGTGCCAGCAGTGAAGTCCCGGGGGGCGATGGCTACACCTTC. It is translated as CASSEVPGGDGYTF.

As for this clonotype: Compared with germline, one end of the junction differs, possibly owing to a read error. The rearrangement joins TRBV19 to TRBJ1-6; TRBD1 aligns across 9 bases. In germline, CDR1 is LNHDA, CDR2 SQIVND (reference sequence). This CDR3 region has 14 residues. CDR3 sequence: CASTGLGQGSPLHF. CDR3 DNA: TGTGCTAGTACCGGACTGGGACAGGGTTCACCCCTCCACTTT.

The chain recombines TRBV2 with TRBJ2-7; 9 bases agree with TRBD1. Germline V CDR1 and CDR2: SNHLY, FYNNEI. V dropped 8 bases and J dropped 4; count of bases not matched to a gene: 9. The CDR3 sequence is 14 residues long. As DNA, the CDR3 is TGTGCCAGCGATACTGGGACAGGGATTTACGAGCAGTACTTC. It specifies CASDTGTGIYEQYF. Variable domain in full (rest from reference TRBV2 and TRBJ2-7): EPEVTQTPSHQVTQMGQEVILRCVPISNHLYFYWYRQILGQKVEFLVSFYNNEISEKSEIFDDQFSVERPDGSNFTLKIRSTKLEDSAMYFCASDTGTGIYEQYFGPGTRLTVT.

The genes are TRBV7-3 and TRBJ1-2; D remains ambiguous. Per germline, CDR1 SGHTA and CDR2 FQGTGA. Deletions cut 4 bases from V and 6 bases from J, with 12 bases between. The CDR3 has 13 residues. The CDR3 DNA reads as TGTGCCAGCAGCTCATCTCAATCCCATGGCTACACCTTC. Residues: CASSSSQSHGYTF.

The rearrangement joins TRBV10-2 to TRBJ1-6, with D possibly TRBD1 on 6 matching bases. The CDR3 contains 17 residues. Germline V gene lookup returns CDR1 WSHSY and CDR2 SAAADI. V lost 2 bases and J lost 7, with 18 bases in between. CDR3 nucleotides: TGCGCCAGCAGTGAGGCGGCAGGGCAGGGGCGGAATTCACCCCTCCACTTT. Amino acid sequence: CASSEAAGQGRNSPLHF.

The chain recombines TRBV25-1 with TRBJ2-3, with D perhaps matching TRBD1 or TRBD2 (5 bases each). The CDR3 runs 13 residues. CDR1 and CDR2 (germline): MGHDK, SYGVNS. V was cut by 6 bases and J by 3 bases, with 10 bases left in between. The CDR3 DNA reads as TGTGCCAGCAGCTGGGGGAATACAGATACGCAGTATTTT. Translating gives CASSWGNTDTQYF.

The chain has TRBV2 and TRBJ1-2; 9 bases fit TRBD1. CDR3 length: 14 amino acids. Germline values: CDR1 SNHLY, CDR2 FYNNEI. J was trimmed by 8 bases and V by 7 bases; bases with no gene match: 11. CDR3 coding DNA: TGTGCCAGCACCTTGGGACAGGGACAGGCGGGCTACACCTTC. Protein sequence: CASTLGQGQAGYTF. Together with reference TRBV2 and TRBJ1-2, the CDR3 gives the full variable domain: EPEVTQTPSHQVTQMGQEVILRCVPISNHLYFYWYRQILGQKVEFLVSFYNNEISEKSEIFDDQFSVERPDGSNFTLKIRSTKLEDSAMYFCASTLGQGQAGYTFGSGTRLTVV.

The V gene is TRBV20-1, the J gene TRBJ2-7; no clear D gene. CDR1 is DFQATT and CDR2 is SNEGSKA in the germline V gene (reference sequence). This CDR3 comprises 13 residues. Trimming took 4 bases from V and 2 from J, leaving 12 bases between them. CDR3 in amino acids: CSAMTGSTYEQYF. In DNA, the CDR3 is TGCAGTGCTATGACCGGGTCCACCTACGAGCAGTACTTC.

The chain joins TRBV2 to TRBJ2-7; D uncertain. This CDR3 spans 13 amino acids. Germline CDR1 is SNHLY and CDR2 is FYNNEI. V was trimmed by 9 bases and J by 5 bases, leaving 17 bases between them. The CDR3 nucleotides are TGTGCCAGTCGTCCCCCAAGCAACGACGAGCAGTACTTC. Protein: CASRPPSNDEQYF.